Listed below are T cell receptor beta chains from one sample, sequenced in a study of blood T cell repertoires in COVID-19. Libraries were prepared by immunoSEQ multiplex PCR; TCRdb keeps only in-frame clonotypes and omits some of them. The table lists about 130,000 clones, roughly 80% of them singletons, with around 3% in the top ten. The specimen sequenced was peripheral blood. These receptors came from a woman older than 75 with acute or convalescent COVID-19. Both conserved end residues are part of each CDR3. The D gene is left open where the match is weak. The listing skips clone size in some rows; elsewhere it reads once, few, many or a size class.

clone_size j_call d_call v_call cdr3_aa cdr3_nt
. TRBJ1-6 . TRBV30 CAWSVGNYNSPLHF TGTGCCTGGAGTGTAGGAAACTACAATTCACCCCTCCACTTT
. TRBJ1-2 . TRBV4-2 CASSQAKWHGYTF TGTGCCAGCAGCCAAGCGAAATGGCATGGCTACACCTTC
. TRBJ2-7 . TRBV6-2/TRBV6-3 CASSYSRGLSYEQYF TGTGCCAGCAGTTACTCGAGGGGACTCTCCTACGAGCAGTACTTC
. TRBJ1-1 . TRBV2 CASSLYGDTEAFF TGTGCCAGCAGCCTTTACGGGGACACTGAAGCTTTCTTT
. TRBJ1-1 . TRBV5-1 CASSVPQGGEAFF TGCGCCAGCAGTGTACCGCAGGGTGGTGAAGCTTTCTTT
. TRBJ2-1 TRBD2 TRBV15 CATARDYYNEQFF TGTGCCACCGCCCGGGACTACTACAATGAGCAGTTCTTC
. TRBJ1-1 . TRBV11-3 CASSLQENTEAFF TGTGCCAGCAGCTTACAGGAGAACACTGAAGCTTTCTTT
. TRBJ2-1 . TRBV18 CASSPGRGTNEQFF TGTGCCAGCTCACCCGGACGGGGGACCAATGAGCAGTTCTTC
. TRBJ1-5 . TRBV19 CASRTPGSNQPQHF TGTGCCAGTAGGACTCCAGGGTCAAATCAGCCCCAGCATTTT
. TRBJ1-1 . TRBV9 CASAGTEAFF TGTGCCAGCGCGGGGACTGAAGCTTTCTTT
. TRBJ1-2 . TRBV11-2 CASSPTSRVNGYTF TGTGCCAGCAGCCCTACCTCTCGGGTAAACGGCTACACCTTC
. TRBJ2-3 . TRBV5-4 CASSLGPTDTQYF TGTGCCAGCAGCTTGGGGCCCACAGATACGCAGTATTTT
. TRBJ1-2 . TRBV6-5 CASSSSRANYGYTF TGTGCCAGCAGTTCATCCAGGGCGAACTATGGCTACACCTTC
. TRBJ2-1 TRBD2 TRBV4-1 CASSQVPLAGGALNAYNEQFF TGCGCCAGCAGCCAAGTCCCACTAGCGGGGGGGGCCCTGAACGCCTACAATGAGCAGTTCTTC
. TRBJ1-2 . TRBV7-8 CASSLVGGSYTF TGTGCCAGCAGCTTAGTTGGGGGGAGCTACACCTTC
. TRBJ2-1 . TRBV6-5 CGVSRGSYNEQFF TGTGGGGTGAGCAGGGGTTCCTACAATGAGCAGTTCTTC
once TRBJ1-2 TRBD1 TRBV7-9 CASSLGVGQGDGYTF TGTGCCAGCAGCTTAGGGGTAGGACAGGGCGACGGCTACACCTTC
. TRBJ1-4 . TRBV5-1 CASTPGWGMEKLFF TGCGCCAGCACCCCGGGGTGGGGTATGGAAAAACTGTTTTTT
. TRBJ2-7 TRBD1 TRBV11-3 CASSSGQGESYEQYF TGTGCCAGCAGCTCGGGACAGGGAGAATCCTACGAGCAGTACTTC
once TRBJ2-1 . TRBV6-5 CAASALASSNEQFF TGTGCCGCATCGGCCCTAGCATCGTCCAATGAGCAGTTCTTC